These T cell receptor beta chains were read from a single sample in a study of beta chain features in type 1 diabetes. Profiling relied on immunoSEQ multiplex PCR, and the TCRdb table lists in-frame clones only, not all of them. The sample lists around 340,000 clones; 9.3% were seen once. Input material: central memory CD4+ T cells from blood. These receptors were taken from a man younger than 40 with type 1 diabetes. CDR3s include the opening cysteine and the closing phenylalanine or tryptophan. The D gene is left open where the match is weak. A clone size is listed for some rows: how often the clone was seen (once, few, many), or a class if it is expanded.

few TRBJ1-2 TRBV6-5 NA CASSLNSNYGYTF TGTGCCAGCAGCCTCAATAGTAACTATGGCTACACCTTC
NA TRBJ1-6 TRBV5-1 TRBD1 CASKGGYYNSPLHF TGCGCCAGCAAAGGGGGCTACTATAATTCACCCCTCCACTTT
few TRBJ2-6 TRBV5-1 TRBD2 CASSLRAGGTSGANVLTF TGCGCCAGCAGCCTACGAGCGGGGGGCACCTCTGGGGCCAACGTCCTGACTTTC
few TRBJ2-7 TRBV29-1 TRBD1 CSVTTSGTVYEQYF TGCAGCGTGACTACTTCCGGGACAGTCTACGAGCAGTACTTC
NA TRBJ2-1 TRBV29-1 NA CSGHRDTGEQFF TGCAGCGGTCACCGGGACACAGGAGAGCAGTTCTTC
few TRBJ1-2 TRBV5-1 NA CASSSGERYGYTF TGCGCCAGCAGCTCCGGAGAACGCTATGGCTACACCTTC
NA TRBJ1-6 TRBV15 NA CATSIPRSPLHF TGTGCCACCAGCATCCCGCGTTCACCCCTCCACTTT
few TRBJ2-5 TRBV5-1 TRBD2 CASSLGISGGEETQYF TGCGCCAGCAGCTTGGGGATTAGCGGGGGCGAAGAGACCCAGTACTTC
few TRBJ2-4 TRBV7-2 TRBD2 CASSLERTSGVNIQYF TGTGCCAGCAGCTTAGAAAGGACTAGCGGGGTAAACATTCAGTACTTC
NA TRBJ2-5 TRBV5-1 TRBD1 CASSLAPGGRETQYF TGCGCCAGCAGCTTGGCCCCAGGGGGTCGAGAGACCCAGTACTTC
NA TRBJ2-3 TRBV28 NA CASRSPANGGTDTQYF TGTGCCAGCAGATCACCCGCGAATGGGGGCACAGATACGCAGTATTTT
few TRBJ1-6 TRBV4-3 TRBD1 CASSQAKDRNSPLHF TGCGCCAGCAGCCAAGCTAAGGACAGGAATTCACCCCTCCACTTT
few TRBJ2-4 TRBV25-1 NA CASSESGKVAKNIQYF TGTGCCAGCAGTGAGTCAGGGAAGGTAGCCAAAAACATTCAGTACTTC
few TRBJ2-7 TRBV13 TRBD1 CASSLGGQGGTYEQYF TGTGCCAGCAGCTTAGGGGGACAGGGAGGCACCTACGAGCAGTACTTC
NA TRBJ1-5 TRBV30 TRBD1 CAWSTQGGNQPQHF TGTGCCTGGAGTACACAGGGGGGTAATCAGCCCCAGCATTTT
few TRBJ1-2 TRBV5-1 NA CASSPGGDMGYTF TGCGCCAGCAGCCCCGGTGGAGATATGGGCTACACCTTC